Sequencing of this TCR beta chain was carried out in a study of blood T cell repertoires in COVID-19. Turning to the study itself: Collection of acute and convalescent COVID-19 samples took place in the United States, Italy and Spain.

Authors' processing steps: Counts of nucleated cells, estimated from reference gene primer amplification, were obtained. TCRdb's copy holds only in-frame clones and misses some; the assay was immunoSEQ multiplex PCR. The V and J calls and the clone size are those of that table, but D and trimming were determined from the DNA. Of roughly 50,000 clones listed, around 84% were seen once; the top ten hold 10% to 15%. V lost 2 bases and J 4 bases, leaving 6 bases between the germline ends. This CDR3 is built from 12 residues. Germline CDR1 reads LNHDA; CDR2 reads SQIVND (reference sequence). The sequencing sample was made of peripheral blood. This chain joins TRBV19 and TRBJ2-7; maybe TRBD2 (5 bases). The receptor's source is a man in his sixties or seventies with active COVID-19. This CDR3 reads CASSIRGYEQYF. CDR3 DNA: TGTGCCAGTAGTATACGGGGATACGAGCAGTACTTC.